The 28 T cell receptor beta chains below were found in one sample sequenced in a study of shared clonotypes between healthy human individuals. Clones were read by immunoSEQ multiplex PCR, and TCRdb kept only the in-frame ones, dropping some. The table records about 2,200,000 clones, under 95% of them present only once. The naive CD8 fraction comprised CD45RO-negative cells positively selected for CCR7 and excluded terminally differentiated effector memory CD45RA+ cells. Sequencing input: naive CD8+ T cells from PBMCs. The origin of the receptors is a man aged 18 to 29 in good health. Some clones in this sample may be carry-over from other donors' samples.

The chain is built from TRBV5-1 and TRBJ2-5; 10 bases fit TRBD1. Germline V lookup: CDR1 SGHRS, CDR2 YFSETQ. CDR3 size: 16 residues. With 0 bases clipped from V and 2 bases from J, the junction kept 4 bases outside the gene matches. The CDR3 spells CASSLAGQGIQETQYF. The CDR3 nucleotides read TGCGCCAGCAGCTTGGCGGGACAGGGGATTCAAGAGACCCAGTACTTC.

The V call is TRBV7-9, the J call TRBJ2-7; D remains unclear. V was trimmed by 6 bases and J by 0 bases, leaving 15 bases between them. The CDR3 length is 15 residues. Germline V lookup: CDR1 SEHNR, CDR2 FQNEAQ (reference sequence). CDR3 region: CASSSREGISYEQYF. CDR3 in DNA: TGTGCCAGCAGTTCAAGGGAAGGGATCTCCTACGAGCAGTACTTC.

The chain recombines TRBV21-1 with TRBJ1-2. TRBV21-1 is a pseudogene. This CDR3 region has 17 residues. CDR3 region: CASSHPGTPTLGNGYTF. As DNA, the CDR3 is TGTGCCAGCAGCCACCCAGGGACCCCGACTCTAGGTAACGGCTACACCTTC.

The rearrangement joins TRBV19 to TRBJ1-1; 8 bases match TRBD1. Germline CDR1 is LNHDA and CDR2 is SQIVND (reference sequence). The CDR3 has 17 amino acids. After removal of 6 bases from V and 0 bases from J, the junction contained 12 bases not matched to a gene. In DNA, the CDR3 is TGTGCCAGTAGCGACCTCCCCCTACAGGGGGTGAACACTGAAGCTTTCTTT. It translates to CASSDLPLQGVNTEAFF.

A note on this clone: A far more abundant clone sits one base away, making this likely a read error. Other DNA sequences in the sample encode the same CDR3. This sequence joins TRBV6-1 and TRBJ2-1, with 10 nucleotides matching TRBD2. The CDR3 runs to 14 residues. Germline CDR1 is MNHNS and CDR2 is SASEGT. The ends lost 8 bases at V and 2 bases at J; junction bases unmatched: 3. CDR3 in amino acids: CASRTSGTYNEQFF. The CDR3 nucleotides are TGTGCCAGCCGAACTAGCGGGACCTACAATGAGCAGTTCTTC.

The chain uses TRBV6-1 and TRBJ2-3; no reliable D call. Germline values: CDR1 MNHNS, CDR2 SASEGT. The CDR3 runs 12 residues. Trimming shortened V by 7 bases and J by 0 bases, and 5 bases separated the two germline ends. DNA of the CDR3: TGTGCCAGCAAGGTCAGCACAGATACGCAGTATTTT. Its translation is CASKVSTDTQYF.

This clone has a handful of counts. The chain employs TRBV25-1 and TRBJ1-1, with a weak D call TRBD1 (5 bases). The CDR3 sequence is 14 residues long. Germline V lookup: CDR1 MGHDK, CDR2 SYGVNS. V lost 10 bases, J lost 4 bases, and 19 bases lay in between. The CDR3 coding sequence is TGTGCCACGCAAATGGGGGGATTCGGCACTGAAGCTTTCTTT. Amino acids: CATQMGGFGTEAFF.

This rearrangement joins TRBV27 to TRBJ1-5; 8 bases agree with TRBD1. The junction had 2 bases not matched to a gene; V was cut back by 5 bases and J by 5 bases. Germline lookup yields CDR1 MNHEY and CDR2 SMNVEV (reference sequence). This CDR3 region has 13 residues. CDR3 amino acids: CASSADRDQPQHF. CDR3 bases: TGTGCCAGCAGTGCGGACAGGGATCAGCCCCAGCATTTT.

The V call is TRBV27, the J call TRBJ1-5, with a tentative D call TRBD1 (6 bases). In germline, CDR1 is MNHEY, CDR2 SMNVEV (reference sequence). Trimming removed 5 bases at V and 7 bases at J, with 12 bases between. The CDR3 sequence is 13 residues long. DNA of the CDR3: TGTGCCAGCAGTCCCATGAGGGGGCAGCCCCAGCATTTT. It encodes CASSPMRGQPQHF.

The J gene is TRBJ2-7, the V gene TRBV4-3; D might be TRBD2 (5 bases). Trimming left V 0 bases short and J 4 bases short, with 10 bases between. The CDR3 contains 14 residues. CDR1 is LGHNA and CDR2 is YSLEER in the germline V gene. The CDR3 sequence is CASSQDLTGYEQYF. The CDR3 nucleotides are TGCGCCAGCAGCCAAGATCTGACGGGGTACGAGCAGTACTTC.

The chain has TRBV28 and TRBJ2-7; D not certain. Germline CDR1 reads MDHEN; CDR2 reads SYDVKM. V was shortened by 4 bases and J by 3 bases, with 16 bases between the two germline ends. The CDR3 has 15 amino acids. The CDR3 DNA follows: TGTGCCAGCAGTTCGTGGACGGAGTTCGGCTACGAGCAGTACTTC. This sequence encodes CASSSWTEFGYEQYF. The whole variable domain, filled in from reference TRBV28 and TRBJ2-7, reads DVKVTQSSRYLVKRTGEKVFLECVQDMDHENMFWYRQDPGLGLRLIYFSYDVKMKEKGDIPEGYSVSREKKERFSLILESASTNQTSMYLCASSSWTEFGYEQYFGPGTRLTVT.

The chain links TRBV6-5 to TRBJ1-1, with D possibly matching TRBD1 (6 bases). Germline V gene lookup returns CDR1 MNHEY and CDR2 SVGAGI. V was clipped by 2 bases and J by 6 bases, with 13 bases between them. The CDR3 length is 14 residues. Written as DNA, the CDR3 is TGTGCCAGCAGTTACCTCGGGGGGCGAGCTGAAGCTTTCTTT. This encodes CASSYLGGRAEAFF.

This clone came up once. The chain links TRBV29-1 to TRBJ2-7; TRBD1 matches at 7 bases. CDR1 and CDR2 (germline): SQVTM, ANQGSEA. With V trimmed by 7 bases and J by 0 bases, 0 bases remained unmatched. The CDR3 runs to 11 residues. CDR3 nucleotide sequence: TGCAGCGGACAGGGCTCCTACGAGCAGTACTTC. This translates into CSGQGSYEQYF.

The chain carries TRBV27 and TRBJ2-7; 9 nucleotides agree with TRBD1. Germline V gene lookup returns CDR1 MNHEY and CDR2 SMNVEV (reference sequence). The trim removed 5 bases at V and 3 bases at J, leaving 11 bases unmatched. The CDR3 has 16 residues. The CDR3 DNA reads as TGTGCCAGCAGTACCCCCCCGGGACAGGGTTTCTACGAGCAGTACTTC. Translated, it gives CASSTPPGQGFYEQYF.

In the case of this clone: Other DNA sequences from this sample encode an identical CDR3 as well. CDR3 bases: TGTGCCAGCAGTTACTCGGCGGGTGGGTACGAGCAGTACTTC. Translating it yields CASSYSAGGYEQYF. The V call is TRBV6-6, the J call TRBJ2-7; TRBD2 might be the D (5 bases). Per the germline V gene, CDR1 is MNHNY and CDR2 is SVGAGI (reference sequence). Trimming pared 0 bases from V and 4 bases from J, leaving 10 bases between. CDR3 length equals 14 residues.

The chain has TRBV7-9 and TRBJ1-2; D is unclear. Between the trimmed V and J ends, which lost 1 base and 4 bases, there was a span of 7 bases. The CDR3 covers 13 residues. Germline loops: CDR1 SEHNR, CDR2 FQNEAQ (reference sequence). CDR3 sequence reads: CASSLVLSYGYTF. CDR3 DNA sequence: TGTGCCAGCAGCTTAGTTTTATCCTATGGCTACACCTTC. Supplemented by reference TRBV7-9 and TRBJ1-2, the full variable domain reads DTGVSQNPRHKITKRGQNVTFRCDPISEHNRLYWYRQTLGQGPEFLTYFQNEAQLEKSRLLSDRFSAERPKGSFSTLEIQRTEQGDSAMYLCASSLVLSYGYTFGSGTRLTVV.

This clone was seen once. The V and J genes are TRBV4-3 and TRBJ1-3; D might be TRBD1 (6 bases). This CDR3 has 16 amino acids. The germline gives CDR1 LGHNA, CDR2 YSLEER. V dropped 1 base and J dropped 0 bases, with 10 bases sitting between them. Here the CDR3 reads CASSQGTGLSGNTIYF. The CDR3 coding sequence is TGCGCCAGCAGCCAAGGCACAGGGCTCTCTGGAAACACCATATATTTT.

The CDR3 DNA reads as TGTGCCAGCAGCTACGCCGGGACAGGGGGCAATGAGCAGTTCTTC. Protein sequence: CASSYAGTGGNEQFF. V is TRBV4-2 and J is TRBJ2-1; 11 nucleotides agree with TRBD1. The V and J ends lost 5 bases and 6 bases, in that order; junction bases with no gene match: 6. Germline CDR1 reads LGHNA; CDR2 reads YNFKEQ. This CDR3 comprises 15 residues.

The V and J genes are TRBV7-9 and TRBJ1-1; D is possibly TRBD1 (5 bases). The germline CDR1 and CDR2 sequences are SEHNR and FQNEAQ (reference sequence). This CDR3 contains 15 residues. Trimming removed 4 bases from V and 6 bases from J, with 18 bases in between. The CDR3 sequence: CASSSRDGVSAEAFF. The CDR3 DNA reads as TGTGCCAGCAGCTCCCGGGACGGTGTTTCAGCTGAAGCTTTCTTT.

The V gene is TRBV11-2, the J gene TRBJ2-3; D is unclear. This CDR3 region has 15 residues. CDR1 SGHAT and CDR2 FQNNGV come from the germline V gene. V lost 3 bases and J 4 bases, leaving 14 bases between the germline ends. CDR3 DNA sequence: TGTGCCAGCAGCTTTGCAGGTGATTTGGCAGATACGCAGTATTTT. It is translated as CASSFAGDLADTQYF.

The chain joins TRBV5-1 to TRBJ1-1; D is ambiguous. With 5 bases removed from V and 5 bases from J, the gap between germline ends came to 7 bases. Germline CDR1 reads SGHRS; CDR2 reads YFSETQ. The CDR3 totals 11 residues. The CDR3: CASREGTEAFF. The CDR3 coding sequence is TGCGCCAGCAGGGAGGGAACTGAAGCTTTCTTT.

This chain joins TRBV7-9 and TRBJ1-5; D might be TRBD1 (5 bases). The V gene's germline CDR1 is SEHNR and CDR2 FQNEAQ (reference sequence). The CDR3 covers 15 residues. The V end lost 3 bases, the J end lost 7 bases, and 16 bases lay between the germline ends. CDR3 region: CASSLGQGARQPQHF. The CDR3 DNA reads as TGTGCCAGCAGCTTGGGTCAGGGAGCTCGCCAGCCCCAGCATTTT.

The V and J genes are TRBV19 and TRBJ1-5; no reliable D call. The germline CDR1 and CDR2 sequences are LNHDA and SQIVND (reference sequence). The CDR3 runs 16 residues. Deletions cut 1 base from V and 5 bases from J, with 15 bases between. The CDR3 coding sequence is TGTGCCAGTAGTATAGGATCCAGTAAGAATCATCAGCCCCAGCATTTT. This gives the protein CASSIGSSKNHQPQHF.

The V gene is TRBV9, the J gene TRBJ2-1, with 7 bases lining up with TRBD2. V was pared by 4 bases and J by 6 bases, with 16 bases of the junction left unmatched. The CDR3 covers 17 residues. Per the germline V gene, CDR1 is SGDLS and CDR2 is YYNGEE. CDR3 DNA sequence: TGTGCCAGCAGCCCGTTCGTGGGTAGCGGGCCCAGCAATGAGCAGTTCTTC. Translating it yields CASSPFVGSGPSNEQFF.

The chain employs TRBV7-9 and TRBJ2-5; TRBD1 might be the D (7 bases). With 5 bases removed from V and 5 bases from J, the gap between germline ends came to 21 bases. Germline values: CDR1 SEHNR, CDR2 FQNEAQ (reference sequence). The CDR3 loop spans 16 amino acids. This CDR3 reads CASSPVRDRAGETQYF. The CDR3 bases are TGTGCCAGCAGCCCCGTTCGAGACAGGGCGGGGGAGACCCAGTACTTC.

The J gene is TRBJ1-1, the V gene TRBV27; 9 bases line up with TRBD1. Germline CDR1 reads MNHEY; CDR2 reads SMNVEV (reference sequence). V lost 6 bases to trimming and J lost 0 bases; unmatched junction nucleotides: 11. The CDR3 spans 17 residues. CDR3 residues: CASRGPPGQGMNTEAFF. CDR3 nucleotide sequence: TGTGCCAGCAGAGGCCCTCCGGGACAGGGCATGAACACTGAAGCTTTCTTT.

This chain uses TRBV19 with TRBJ2-7; D may be TRBD2 (5 bases). V lost 3 bases, J lost 9 bases, and 12 bases lay in between. Germline CDR1 and CDR2: LNHDA and SQIVND (reference sequence). The CDR3 loop spans 12 amino acids. Here the CDR3 DNA reads TGTGCCAGTAGTATTGGAGGAACGGGGCAGTACTTC. As protein: CASSIGGTGQYF. The full variable domain, completed using reference TRBV19 and TRBJ2-7, is DGGITQSPKYLFRKEGQNVTLSCEQNLNHDAMYWYRQDPGQGLRLIYYSQIVNDFQKGDIAEGYSVSREKKESFPLTVTSAQKNPTAFYLCASSIGGTGQYFGPGTRLTVT.

V usage is TRBV2 and J usage is TRBJ2-6; D is unclear. This CDR3 contains 15 residues. Looked up from germline, CDR1 is SNHLY and CDR2 is FYNNEI. Trimming pared 2 bases from V and 0 bases from J, leaving 5 bases between. The CDR3, as DNA: TGTGCCAGCAGTGAAAGGCACTCTGGGGCCAACGTCCTGACTTTC. As protein: CASSERHSGANVLTF.